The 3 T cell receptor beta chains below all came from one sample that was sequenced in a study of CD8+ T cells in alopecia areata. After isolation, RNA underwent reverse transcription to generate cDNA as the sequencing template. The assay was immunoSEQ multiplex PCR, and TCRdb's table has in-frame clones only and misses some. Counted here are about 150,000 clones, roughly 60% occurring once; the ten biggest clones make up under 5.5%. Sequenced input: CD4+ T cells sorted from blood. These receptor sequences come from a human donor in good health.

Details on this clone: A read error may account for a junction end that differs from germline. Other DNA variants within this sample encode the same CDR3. The CDR3 DNA sequence: TGTGCCAGCAGTGAGAGATTAGCCAAAAACATCCAGTACTTC. Amino acids: CASSERLAKNIQYF. The genes are TRBV2 and TRBJ2-4, with D uncertain. CDR1 SNHLY and CDR2 FYNNEI come from the germline V gene. The CDR3 extends over 14 amino acids.

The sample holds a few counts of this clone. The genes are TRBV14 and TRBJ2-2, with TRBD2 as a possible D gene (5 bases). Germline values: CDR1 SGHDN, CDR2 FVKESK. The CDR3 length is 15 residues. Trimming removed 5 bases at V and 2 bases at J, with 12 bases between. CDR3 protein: CASSGSSLNTGELFF. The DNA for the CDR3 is TGTGCCAGCAGCGGGAGCAGCCTTAACACCGGGGAGCTGTTTTTT.

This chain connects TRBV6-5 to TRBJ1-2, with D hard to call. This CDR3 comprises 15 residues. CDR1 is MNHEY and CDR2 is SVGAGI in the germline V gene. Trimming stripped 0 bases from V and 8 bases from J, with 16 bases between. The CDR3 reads CASSYSIHDLGGYTF. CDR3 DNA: TGTGCCAGCAGTTACTCGATACACGATTTAGGCGGCTACACCTTC.